Below are 31 T cell receptor beta chains sequenced from a single sample in a study of blood T cell repertoires in COVID-19. The assay was immunoSEQ multiplex PCR, and TCRdb's table has in-frame clones only and misses some. The sample lists approximately 330,000 clones; about nine tenths were seen once. The source material was peripheral blood. These TCRs come from a man aged 30 to 39 with COVID-19, enrolled during active disease.

The rearrangement uses TRBV10-3 and TRBJ1-2, with 11 bases lining up with TRBD1. After removal of 10 bases from V and 8 bases from J, the junction contained 6 bases not matched to a gene. The germline CDR1 and CDR2 sequences are ENHRY and SYGVKD. This CDR3 is 12 amino acids long. CDR3 residues: CASRTGGYGYTF. The CDR3 bases are TGTGCCAGCAGGACAGGGGGCTACGGCTACACCTTC.

This clone was seen a few times. The V call is TRBV7-2, the J call TRBJ2-1; 9 bases are shared with TRBD1. With V trimmed by 1 base and J by 6 bases, 7 bases remained unmatched. Germline CDR1 reads SGHTA; CDR2 reads FQGNSA. CDR3 length equals 16 residues. CDR3 nucleotides: TGTGCCAGCAGCTTAGTAGGGACAGGGCGTTTCAATGAGCAGTTCTTC. It yields the protein CASSLVGTGRFNEQFF. Variable domain in full (rest from reference TRBV7-2 and TRBJ2-1): GAGVSQSPSNKVTEKGKDVELRCDPISGHTALYWYRQSLGQGLEFLIYFQGNSAPDKSGLPSDRFSAERTGGSVSTLTIQRTQQEDSAVYLCASSLVGTGRFNEQFFGPGTRLTVL.

The V and J genes are TRBV6-6 and TRBJ2-1; 8 bases agree with TRBD2. J lost 8 bases, V lost 4 bases, and 7 bases had no gene match. The CDR3 runs 14 residues. CDR1 MNHNY and CDR2 SVGAGI come from the germline V gene (reference sequence). The CDR3 sequence: CASSSSIAGYEQFF. The CDR3 nucleotides are TGTGCCAGCAGTTCGTCGATAGCGGGATATGAGCAGTTCTTC.

The V and J genes are TRBV2 and TRBJ1-1, with D perhaps TRBD1 (6 bases). V was clipped by 4 bases and J by 3 bases, with 6 bases between them. Germline-derived CDR1 and CDR2 are SNHLY and FYNNEI. The CDR3 totals 12 residues. CDR3 bases: TGTGCCAGCAGTGGGACAGACACTGAAGCTTTCTTT. Protein product: CASSGTDTEAFF.

J is TRBJ2-1 and V is TRBV4-3, with TRBD1 as a possible D gene (6 bases). This CDR3 region has 15 residues. The germline V gene encodes CDR1 LGHNA and CDR2 YSLEER. Trimming shortened V by 4 bases and J by 8 bases, and 18 bases separated the two germline ends. Here the CDR3 DNA reads TGCGCCAGCAGCCCGGGACATTCCTTTCCCCATGAGCAGTTCTTC. Amino acids: CASSPGHSFPHEQFF.

This chain links TRBV7-2 with TRBJ2-5, with D possibly being TRBD1 (5 bases). Per the germline V gene, CDR1 is SGHTA and CDR2 is FQGNSA. The CDR3 spans 14 residues. The V end lost 3 bases, the J end lost 5 bases, and 13 bases lay between the germline ends. CDR3: CASSLRQGWETQYF. DNA for the CDR3: TGTGCCAGCAGCTTGCGTCAGGGCTGGGAGACCCAGTACTTC.

The chain couples TRBV5-1 to TRBJ1-6; 7 positions match TRBD1. J was trimmed by 10 bases and V by 5 bases; bases with no gene match: 9. The V gene's germline CDR1 is SGHRS and CDR2 YFSETQ. This CDR3 contains 14 residues. CDR3 loop: CASSSTGSDSPLHF. The DNA for the CDR3 is TGCGCCAGCAGTTCGACAGGGAGCGACTCACCCCTCCACTTT.

The rearrangement links TRBV7-3 to TRBJ1-1; TRBD1 agrees at 7 bases. The CDR3 contains 15 residues. The germline gives CDR1 SGHTA, CDR2 FQGTGA. J lost 5 bases, V lost 5 bases, and 11 bases had no gene match. CDR3 region: CASSLTGVGETEAFF. The CDR3 nucleotides read TGTGCCAGCAGCCTCACAGGGGTTGGGGAAACTGAAGCTTTCTTT.

A few counts support this clone. CDR3 nucleotide sequence: TGTGCCAGCAGTCCCTATAAGGGGCCAGGGGAGCCTAATGAGCAGTTCTTC. This translates into CASSPYKGPGEPNEQFF. The rearrangement links TRBV6-2 or TRBV6-3 to TRBJ2-1, with D maybe TRBD1 (6 bases). The CDR3 length is 17 residues. Trimming removed 5 bases from V and 7 bases from J, with 24 bases in between. Germline CDR1 and CDR2: MNHEY and SVGEGT.

The rearrangement uses TRBV6-5 and TRBJ1-5; 7 bases agree with TRBD1. CDR1 and CDR2 (germline): MNHEY, SVGAGI. Trimming cost V 2 bases and J 3 bases; bases outside gene matches: 4. The CDR3 sequence is 15 residues long. CDR3 residues: CASSYKGQINQPQHF. The CDR3 DNA sequence: TGTGCCAGCAGTTACAAGGGACAGATCAATCAGCCCCAGCATTTT.

The V gene is TRBV3-1 (or the pseudogene TRBV3-2), the J gene TRBJ2-5; TRBD2 matches 12 bases. Losses at the gene ends were 0 bases for V and 5 bases for J; bases not matched to a gene: 4. This CDR3 spans 16 amino acids. Germline CDR1 reads LGHDT; CDR2 reads YNNKEL (reference sequence). The CDR3 bases are TGTGCCAGCAGCCAAGACCGCCTAGCGGGGGGGGAGACCCAGTACTTC. Translation: CASSQDRLAGGETQYF.

This clone appeared once. V gene TRBV9 combines with J gene TRBJ2-5, with D possibly being TRBD2 (6 bases). V lost 4 bases to trimming and J lost 0 bases, with 10 bases between them. The CDR3 is 14 residues long. Germline V lookup: CDR1 SGDLS, CDR2 YYNGEE. CDR3 nucleotide sequence: TGTGCCAGCAGCCTCGGGACTCACCAAGAGACCCAGTACTTC. Amino acids: CASSLGTHQETQYF.

The chain recombines TRBV4-1 with TRBJ1-1, with D hard to call. The germline V and J ends were trimmed by 3 bases and 5 bases, with 22 bases remaining between them. CDR3 length: 17 amino acids. Germline loops: CDR1 MGHRA, CDR2 YSYEKL. The CDR3 DNA follows: TGCGCCAGCAGCCAGGTGACGTTTAGTTGGGGAGGGACTGAAGCTTTCTTT. As protein: CASSQVTFSWGGTEAFF.

The chain carries TRBV25-1 and TRBJ2-4; 7 bases are shared with TRBD1. The CDR3 extends over 17 amino acids. CDR1 and CDR2 (germline): MGHDK, SYGVNS. The V and J ends lost 3 bases and 0 bases, in that order; junction bases with no gene match: 8. The CDR3 DNA is TGTGCCAGCAGTGAGCCCGGGACAGACCTAGCCAAAAACATTCAGTACTTC. This sequence encodes CASSEPGTDLAKNIQYF.

This clone was seen only a few times. This chain joins TRBV3-1 (or the pseudogene TRBV3-2) and TRBJ2-7; D not certain. CDR1 is LGHDT, CDR2 YNNKEL, per germline (reference sequence). The CDR3 covers 14 residues. Trimming pared 0 bases from V and 3 bases from J, leaving 9 bases between. The CDR3 sequence is CASSQDDIHYEQYF. The CDR3, as DNA: TGTGCCAGCAGCCAAGACGACATTCACTACGAGCAGTACTTC.

V and J are TRBV13 and TRBJ1-1; 11 bases line up with TRBD1. This CDR3 has 15 amino acids. J gave up 5 bases and V 5 bases, and 7 bases lay outside the gene matches. Germline CDR1 reads PRHDT; CDR2 reads FYEKMQ (reference sequence). CDR3 DNA: TGTGCCAGCAGCCCCAGGGACAGGGGGAGGACTGAAGCTTTCTTT. This translates into CASSPRDRGRTEAFF.

The chain carries TRBV4-1 and TRBJ1-4, with TRBD1 matching over 9 bases. Germline CDR1 reads MGHRA; CDR2 reads YSYEKL. The J segment lost 3 bases and the V segment lost 1 base, leaving 3 bases of the junction unmatched. CDR3 size: 16 residues. CDR3: CASSQARQGANEKLFF. The CDR3 DNA reads as TGCGCCAGCAGCCAAGCAAGACAGGGGGCTAATGAAAAACTGTTTTTT.

V is TRBV5-1 and J is TRBJ1-4, with TRBD1 matching 9 bases. CDR3 length equals 15 residues. The V gene end was trimmed by 4 bases and the J gene end by 7 bases; junction bases not matched to a gene: 8. CDR1 and CDR2 (germline): SGHRS, YFSETQ. The CDR3 DNA is TGCGCCAGCAGCCGACCGGGACAGGGAGGTGAAAAACTGTTTTTT. The encoded protein is CASSRPGQGGEKLFF. The full variable domain, in which reference TRBV5-1 and TRBJ1-4 provide the parts outside the CDR3, is KAGVTQTPRYLIKTRGQQVTLSCSPISGHRSVSWYQQTPGQGLQFLFEYFSETQRNKGNFPGRFSGRQFSNSRSEMNVSTLELGDSALYLCASSRPGQGGEKLFFGSGTQLSVL.

CDR3 amino acids: CASREDLRSSYNEQFF. The DNA of the CDR3 is TGTGCCAGCAGGGAGGACCTGCGTAGCTCCTACAATGAGCAGTTCTTC. This chain uses TRBV27 with TRBJ2-1, with a tentative D call TRBD2 (5 bases). Germline V CDR1 and CDR2: MNHEY, SMNVEV (reference sequence). Trimming pared 6 bases from V and 0 bases from J, leaving 15 bases between. CDR3 size: 16 residues.

The chain links TRBV6-2 or TRBV6-3 to TRBJ2-1; 10 bases map to TRBD2. The CDR3 spans 16 residues. V was clipped by 4 bases and J by 7 bases; unmatched bases: 10. Germline V gene data show CDR1 as MNHEY and CDR2 as SVGEGT. The CDR3 DNA reads TGTGCCAGCAGTTCCAGCGGGGGGGCCCGGGGGAATGAGCAGTTCTTC. Translation: CASSSSGGARGNEQFF.

The chain links TRBV27 to TRBJ2-7; 8 bases are a match to TRBD1. The V segment lost 5 bases and the J segment 5 bases; nucleotides outside the gene matches: 14. Germline lookup yields CDR1 MNHEY and CDR2 SMNVEV (reference sequence). The CDR3 loop spans 16 amino acids. CDR3 nucleotides: TGTGCCAGCAGTAGGACAGGGAGTCAAATGGTACACGAGCAGTACTTC. This gives the protein CASSRTGSQMVHEQYF.

The rearrangement uses TRBV6-2 or TRBV6-3 and TRBJ2-1; 8 nucleotides match TRBD2. Germline V lookup: CDR1 MNHEY, CDR2 SVGEGT. The length of the CDR3 is 15 residues. With V trimmed by 5 bases and J by 1 base, 4 bases remained unmatched. CDR3 bases: TGTGCCAGCAGTAACGGGGGGGCGTCCTACAATGAGCAGTTCTTC. Encoded protein: CASSNGGASYNEQFF.

The chain employs TRBV7-9 and TRBJ1-1; D may be TRBD1 (6 bases). The CDR3 extends over 15 amino acids. Germline CDR1 SEHNR, CDR2 FQNEAQ (reference sequence). V dropped 6 bases and J dropped 1 base, with 15 bases sitting between them. CDR3 sequence: CASRLESDRNTEAFF. As DNA, the CDR3 is TGTGCCAGCAGACTCGAATCGGACAGGAACACTGAAGCTTTCTTT.

This chain connects TRBV27 to TRBJ1-5; 7 positions agree with TRBD1. Looked up from germline, CDR1 is MNHEY and CDR2 is SMNVEV (reference sequence). J was trimmed by 3 bases and V by 3 bases; bases with no gene match: 8. The CDR3 totals 16 residues. In DNA, the CDR3 is TGTGCCAGCAGTTTGTCCACAGGGGAACTCAATCAGCCCCAGCATTTT. Protein product: CASSLSTGELNQPQHF.

The genes are TRBV3-1 (or the pseudogene TRBV3-2) and TRBJ2-7; D possibly corresponds to TRBD2 (5 bases). V gave up 4 bases and J gave up 3 bases, with 22 bases separating them. CDR3 length: 17 residues. Germline V CDR1 and CDR2: LGHDT, YNNKEL (reference sequence). The CDR3 DNA is TGTGCCAGCAGCCCCAACCAGGCCAGCGGACGCTACTACGAGCAGTACTTC. Its protein is CASSPNQASGRYYEQYF.

In its sample, this clone was seen once. The chain links TRBV4-2 to TRBJ1-5, with TRBD1 matching 7 bases. V shed 1 base and J 2 bases; nucleotides not matched to a gene: 2. The CDR3 covers 15 residues. Per germline, CDR1 LGHNA and CDR2 YNFKEQ. CDR3: CASSQVGGGNQPQHF. The DNA for the CDR3 is TGTGCCAGCAGCCAAGTAGGGGGCGGCAATCAGCCCCAGCATTTT.

To note about this clone: The junction departs from the called germline gene at one end, perhaps through a read error. The V and J genes are TRBV27 and TRBJ2-7; the match to TRBD1 covers 8 bases. This CDR3 has 14 residues. The germline CDR1 and CDR2 sequences are MNHEY and SMNVEV (reference sequence). The DNA for the CDR3 is TGTGCCAGCGGTTTATCGGGGACAGGTTTCGAGCAGTACTTC. Its protein product is CASGLSGTGFEQYF.

The chain employs TRBV7-2 and TRBJ2-1; 9 nucleotides match TRBD1. The CDR3 runs 16 residues. V lost 1 base and J lost 5; bases outside the gene matches: 6. Germline values: CDR1 SGHTA, CDR2 FQGNSA. CDR3 residues: CASSLDGTGYNNEQFF. DNA of the CDR3: TGTGCCAGCAGCTTAGACGGGACAGGGTATAACAATGAGCAGTTCTTC. Full variable domain (rest looked up from reference TRBV7-2 and TRBJ2-1): GAGVSQSPSNKVTEKGKDVELRCDPISGHTALYWYRQSLGQGLEFLIYFQGNSAPDKSGLPSDRFSAERTGGSVSTLTIQRTQQEDSAVYLCASSLDGTGYNNEQFFGPGTRLTVL.

This rearrangement joins TRBV5-1 to TRBJ2-2, with D unresolved. V lost 4 bases and J 0 bases, leaving 4 bases between the germline ends. Germline V lookup: CDR1 SGHRS, CDR2 YFSETQ. The CDR3 spans 13 residues. The DNA of the CDR3 is TGCGCCAGCAGCCCCGCGAACACCGGGGAGCTGTTTTTT. It is translated as CASSPANTGELFF.

This clone has just one count. The chain uses TRBV7-9 and TRBJ2-5, with D possibly matching TRBD1 (5 bases). Per the germline V gene, CDR1 is SEHNR and CDR2 is FQNEAQ (reference sequence). Trimming pared 1 base from V and 5 bases from J, leaving 11 bases between. This CDR3 spans 14 amino acids. The CDR3, as DNA: TGTGCCAGCAGCTTAGAAGTGAAGGGGGAGACCCAGTACTTC. Residues: CASSLEVKGETQYF.

The chain has TRBV28 and TRBJ1-6; TRBD1 matches at 7 bases. Germline V gene lookup returns CDR1 MDHEN and CDR2 SYDVKM. The CDR3 is made up of 16 amino acids. V lost 7 bases to trimming and J lost 3 bases; unmatched junction nucleotides: 9. CDR3 nucleotide sequence: TGTGCCAGCACCCTGGACAGGTTGAACTATAATTCACCCCTCCACTTT. The encoded protein is CASTLDRLNYNSPLHF.